These 14 T cell receptor beta chains share one sample of origin, sequenced in a study of PD-L1 blockade in urothelial cancer. The time point was: peripheral blood 6 weeks after treatment start. Repertoires were generated with immunoSEQ multiplex PCR, while TCRdb's copy carries only in-frame clones and drops some. This sample has 120,000 or so clones, with roughly 86% found just once. The sequencing used PBMCs, collected around atezolizumab (anti-PD-L1) treatment. The receptors were sampled from a man in his forties or fifties with urothelial cancer.

The rearrangement uses TRBV28 and TRBJ2-3, with 9 bases fitting TRBD2. The CDR3 extends over 12 amino acids. The germline V gene encodes CDR1 MDHEN and CDR2 SYDVKM. J was trimmed by 3 bases and V by 10 bases; bases with no gene match: 2. The CDR3 region has the DNA TGTGCCACCGGACTAGCGACAGATACGCAGTATTTT. Its translation: CATGLATDTQYF.

A note on this clone: The junction does not match germline at one end; this may be a read error. The identical CDR3 is also encoded by other nucleotide sequences in the sample. The CDR3, as DNA: TGTGCCAGCAGCCCCGCTAGCAGAGATACGCAGTATTTT. Translated, it gives CASSPASRDTQYF. The chain combines TRBV7-9 with TRBJ2-3, with D perhaps matching TRBD2 (5 bases). Germline V gene lookup returns CDR1 SEHNR and CDR2 FQNEAQ (reference sequence). This CDR3 is 13 amino acids long.

J is TRBJ2-7 and V is TRBV5-4; TRBD2 matches 8 bases. The CDR3 contains 15 residues. Germline CDR1 and CDR2: SGHNT and YYREEE (reference sequence). V shed 4 bases and J 0 bases; nucleotides not matched to a gene: 6. The CDR3 protein is CASSAAGARSYEQYF. DNA for the CDR3: TGTGCCAGCAGCGCAGCGGGAGCCCGCTCCTACGAGCAGTACTTC.

The chain carries TRBV18 and TRBJ2-6, with 7 bases identical to TRBD1. The CDR3 contains 17 residues. Trimming took 2 bases from V and 4 from J; bases not matched to a gene: 8. Germline lookup yields CDR1 KGHSH and CDR2 LQKENI. Here the CDR3 DNA reads TGTGCCAGCTCACCATTGGATGACAGGGACGGGGCCAACGTCCTGACTTTC. It encodes CASSPLDDRDGANVLTF. Looking up the rest from reference TRBV18 and TRBJ2-6 gives the full variable domain: NAGVMQNPRHLVRRRGQEARLRCSPMKGHSHVYWYRQLPEEGLKFMVYLQKENIIDESGMPKERFSAEFPKEGPSILRIQQVVRGDSAAYFCASSPLDDRDGANVLTFGAGSRLTVL.

This chain uses TRBV2 with TRBJ1-4; D may be TRBD1 (6 bases). The germline V and J ends were trimmed by 6 bases and 7 bases, with 12 bases remaining between them. Germline CDR1 and CDR2: SNHLY and FYNNEI. The CDR3 has 13 residues. The CDR3 nucleotides read TGTGCCAGCAGCGGAGAACAGGGTGAAAAACTGTTTTTT. Translating gives CASSGEQGEKLFF. The whole variable domain, remainder taken from reference TRBV2 and TRBJ1-4, is EPEVTQTPSHQVTQMGQEVILRCVPISNHLYFYWYRQILGQKVEFLVSFYNNEISEKSEIFDDQFSVERPDGSNFTLKIRSTKLEDSAMYFCASSGEQGEKLFFGSGTQLSVL.

The V call is TRBV23-1, the J call TRBJ2-2; TRBD2 agrees at 9 bases. TRBV23-1 is filed as an ORF, its function uncertain. CDR3 size: 20 residues. V lost 0 bases and J lost 0; bases outside the gene matches: 11. The CDR3 is CASSQSELAGVVANTGELFF. The CDR3 region has the DNA TGCGCCAGCAGTCAATCTGAACTAGCGGGTGTTGTTGCGAACACCGGGGAGCTGTTTTTT.

The CDR3 protein is CASSYRTGSEQYF. The CDR3 DNA follows: TGTGCCAGCAGTTACCGAACGGGGTCCGAGCAGTACTTC. The gene calls are TRBV6-5 and TRBJ2-7; possibly TRBD2 for D (5 bases). CDR3 length: 13 amino acids. V lost 2 bases and J lost 6, with 11 bases in between. In germline, CDR1 is MNHEY, CDR2 SVGAGI.

The rearrangement links TRBV2 to TRBJ2-7; 10 nucleotides line up with TRBD1. Germline V gene sequence: CDR1 SNHLY, CDR2 FYNNEI. J was trimmed by 10 bases and V by 4 bases; bases with no gene match: 13. The CDR3 is 15 amino acids. DNA of the CDR3: TGTGCCAGCAGTGGTCCGGGACAGGGGACCGAATTCCAGTACTTC. Translation: CASSGPGQGTEFQYF.

V is TRBV18 and J is TRBJ2-1; D is perhaps TRBD2 (5 bases). The CDR3 is 14 residues long. The ends were cut back, 3 bases at V and 1 base at J, with 7 bases in the middle. From germline, CDR1 is KGHSH and CDR2 LQKENI. The CDR3 coding sequence is TGTGCCAGCTCACCCAGCGGTTCCTACAATGAGCAGTTCTTC. This codes for CASSPSGSYNEQFF.

V gene TRBV5-4 combines with J gene TRBJ2-1; D is possibly TRBD1 (6 bases). CDR3 length: 17 residues. Germline CDR1 SGHNT, CDR2 YYREEE (reference sequence). V was clipped by 2 bases and J by 0 bases, with 15 bases between them. CDR3 sequence: CASSFPPGQSSYNEQFF. CDR3 coding DNA: TGTGCCAGCAGCTTTCCCCCAGGACAGAGCTCCTACAATGAGCAGTTCTTC.

The table lists this clone with a few counts. The chain joins TRBV9 to TRBJ1-6; 7 bases line up with TRBD1. Germline V gives CDR1 SGDLS, CDR2 YYNGEE. The CDR3 runs 18 residues. V shed 3 bases, J shed 0 bases, and the junction held 9 bases outside the gene matches. In nucleotides, the CDR3 is TGTGCCAGCAGCGAGGGGGACAGAATTAGCTCCTATAATTCACCCCTCCACTTT. Amino acids: CASSEGDRISSYNSPLHF.

This clone was found once. The genes are TRBV7-6 and TRBJ2-7; D may be TRBD1 (6 bases). The V and J ends lost 5 bases and 6 bases respectively, with 17 bases between them. CDR3 length: 14 residues. Germline CDR1 reads SGHVS; CDR2 reads FNYEAQ. Here the CDR3 reads CASSPRTAGFEQYF. For the CDR3, the DNA is TGTGCCAGCAGCCCCCGGACAGCCGGGTTCGAGCAGTACTTC.

The chain links TRBV27 to TRBJ2-1, with D tentatively TRBD2 (5 bases). The CDR3 loop spans 13 amino acids. Trimming left V 1 base short and J 15 bases short, with 16 bases between. Germline V lookup: CDR1 MNHEY, CDR2 SMNVEV (reference sequence). CDR3 sequence (DNA): TGTGCCAGCAGTTTATACGGCCCGGACGGAGGGTTCTTC. Protein: CASSLYGPDGGFF.

This clone was picked up one time. The V call is TRBV4-2, the J call TRBJ1-3; tentative D call: TRBD1 (6 bases). Germline-derived CDR1 and CDR2 are LGHNA and YNFKEQ. Trimming left V 4 bases short and J 2 bases short, with 21 bases between. The CDR3 consists of 18 residues. The CDR3 DNA sequence: TGTGCCAGCAGCCGGGATCTCACACAGGGAGCAGCTGGAAACACCATATATTTT. Protein sequence: CASSRDLTQGAAGNTIYF.